This T cell receptor beta chain was found in a study of T cell repertoires in cytomegalovirus infection. Across the whole study: Indications came from public TCR beta signatures; they pointed to CMV infection and to a matching HLA type.

Whole-study findings and limits: Ex vivo responses were dominated by HLA-C-restricted CMV-specific TCR beta clonotypes. Carriers of CMV plus the relevant HLA were identified by cumulative public TCR beta family frequency.

Many counts were recorded for this clonotype. Its antigen is unidentified. TCRdb re-derived calls from the reads in MiXCR, one entry per CDR3 protein. The sample has about 490,000 distinct CDR3 sequences; about 11% are singletons. V lost 5 bases to trimming and J lost 1 base, with 8 bases between them. Germline CDR1 and CDR2: LNHDA and SQIVND (reference sequence). The CDR3 spans 14 residues. Sequenced sample: PBMCs. The chain links TRBV19 to TRBJ1-4, with D possibly being TRBD1 (5 bases). The receptor comes from a human donor in good health (CMV status not recorded). Some clones in this sample may be carry-over from other donors' samples. The chain's CDR3 is CASSFQGTNEKLFF. In nucleotides, the CDR3 is TGTGCCAGTAGTTTCCAGGGAACTAATGAAAAACTGTTTTTT. Combining the CDR3 with reference TRBV19 and TRBJ1-4 gives the whole variable domain DGGITQSPKYLFRKEGQNVTLSCEQNLNHDAMYWYRQDPGQGLRLIYYSQIVNDFQKGDIAEGYSVSREKKESFPLTVTSAQKNPTAFYLCASSFQGTNEKLFFGSGTQLSVL.